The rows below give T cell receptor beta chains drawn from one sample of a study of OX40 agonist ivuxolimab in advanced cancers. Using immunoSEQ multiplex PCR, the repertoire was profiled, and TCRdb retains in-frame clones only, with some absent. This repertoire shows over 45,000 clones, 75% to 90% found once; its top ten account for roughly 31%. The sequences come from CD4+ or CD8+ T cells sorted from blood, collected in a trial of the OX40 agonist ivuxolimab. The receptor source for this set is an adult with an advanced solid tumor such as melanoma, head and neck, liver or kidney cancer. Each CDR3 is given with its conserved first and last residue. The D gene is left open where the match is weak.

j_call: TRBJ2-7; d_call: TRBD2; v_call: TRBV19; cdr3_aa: CASSIDPGLAGTYVQYF; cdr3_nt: TGTGCCAGTAGTATAGACCCGGGACTAGCGGGGACCTACGTGCAGTACTTC
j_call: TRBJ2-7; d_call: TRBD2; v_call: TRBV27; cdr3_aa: CASSLAGENYEQYF; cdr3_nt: TGTGCCAGCAGTTTAGCGGGAGAAAATTACGAGCAGTACTTC
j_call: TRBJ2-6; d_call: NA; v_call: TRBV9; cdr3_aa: CASKSGANVLTF; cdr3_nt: TGTGCCAGCAAATCTGGGGCCAACGTCCTGACTTTC
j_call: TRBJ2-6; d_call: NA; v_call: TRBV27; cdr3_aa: CASSLSLAGANVLTF; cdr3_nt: TGTGCCAGCAGTTTAAGTTTAGCTGGGGCCAACGTCCTGACTTTC
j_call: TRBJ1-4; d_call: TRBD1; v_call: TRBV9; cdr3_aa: CASSSQVGTGGVNEKLFF; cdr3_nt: TGTGCCAGCAGCTCACAGGTGGGGACAGGGGGCGTTAATGAAAAACTGTTTTTT
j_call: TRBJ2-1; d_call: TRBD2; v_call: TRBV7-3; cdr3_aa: CASSPGTSDYTEQFF; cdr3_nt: TGTGCCAGCAGCCCAGGGACTAGCGACTACACTGAGCAGTTCTTC
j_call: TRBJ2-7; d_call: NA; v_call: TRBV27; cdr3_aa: CASSWTGNGYEQYF; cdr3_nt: TGTGCCAGCAGTTGGACCGGGAACGGGTACGAGCAGTACTTC
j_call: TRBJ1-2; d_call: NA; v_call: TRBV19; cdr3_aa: CASSIYNGNYGYTF; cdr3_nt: TGTGCCAGTAGTATCTATAACGGCAACTATGGCTACACCTTC
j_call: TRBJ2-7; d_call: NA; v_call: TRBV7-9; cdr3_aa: CASSLVLYEQYF; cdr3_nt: TGTGCCAGCAGCTTAGTGTTGTACGAGCAGTACTTC
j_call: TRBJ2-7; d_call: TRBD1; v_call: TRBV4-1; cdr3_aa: CASSQVGQGAYEQYF; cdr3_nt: TGCGCCAGCAGCCAAGTGGGACAGGGGGCTTACGAGCAGTACTTC
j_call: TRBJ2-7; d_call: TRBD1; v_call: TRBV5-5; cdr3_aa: CASSLATGTGYEQYF; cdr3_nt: TGTGCCAGCAGCTTGGCCACAGGGACAGGATACGAGCAGTACTTC